This TCR beta chain was observed in a study of blood T cell repertoires in COVID-19. Study details: Some COVID-19 samples were acute and others convalescent; all came from the United States, Italy and Spain.

TCRdb's table, derived via immunoSEQ multiplex PCR, lists solely in-frame clones and lacks some. The table shows roughly 330,000 clones, with 70% to 90% occurring only once. Clinical history reported by participants formed the basis on which cohorts were assigned. The CDR3 sequence is 15 residues long. With 4 bases removed from V and 4 bases from J, the gap between germline ends came to 16 bases. CDR1 is LGHDT, CDR2 YNNKEL, per germline (reference sequence). The sequence was obtained from a young woman who had recovered from COVID-19. The chain carries TRBV3-1 (or the pseudogene TRBV3-2) and TRBJ1-1; tentative D call: TRBD1 (5 bases). Sequencing input: PBMCs or T cells enriched from blood (not recorded which). DNA for the CDR3: TGTGCCAGCAGCCCCAGCAGGGTTATGGGCACTGAAGCTTTCTTT. Encoded protein: CASSPSRVMGTEAFF.